The subject of this entry is one T cell receptor (beta chain). There are a few counts of this clone. Its antigen remains undetermined. No base quality information exists; no much larger clone differs at one position. This sample stems from a study of blood T cell repertoires in COVID-19 (dated by TCRdb to between 2020 and 2021). For the wider study: Samples from collaborators originated in the United States, Italy and Spain and spanned both the acute and convalescent phases of COVID-19. Subjects who had been exposed to COVID-19, were actively infected with it, or had recovered from it provided the deeply sampled blood TCRbeta repertoires that made up the dataset. The sample metadata nearly always contained a de-identified subject ID, COVID-19 status, age in years and sex. Where available, HLA class I and class II types were obtained from metadata supplied by the sample provider rather than from assay-based typing. The samples were drawn from two sources: the first 160 participants of the ongoing ImmuneRACE study, and 950 to 1,500 subjects contributed by 6 global collaborators. The repertoires were released in a freely available public database intended as a resource for research on the immune response to SARS-CoV-2. The material from the prospective study consisted of cDNA or gDNA derived from T cells, B-cell-depleted T cells, or PBMCs. The full study reports these points: The quantity of clinical and demographic metadata differed by source and by participant and was supplied without curation.

The collaborating institutions used their own protocols to collect whole blood in K2EDTA tubes. For TCRbeta analysis, collaborators shipped samples as frozen whole blood, isolated PBMCs, or DNA extracted from either of those sample types. For CDR1 and CDR2, the germline V gene (reference sequence) lists WNHNN and SYGVQD. CDR3 length: 13 amino acids, cysteine to phenylalanine. CDR3 DNA is the only sequence kept; it has 39 bases, read in frame from the first base. Unmatched junction bases come to 7, with V trimmed by 7 bases and J by 7 bases. TCRbeta CDR3 regions were amplified from genomic DNA by means of the immunoSEQ Assay, a bias-controlled multiplex PCR. In the source study's methods: Within the assay, amplification of reference gene primers was used to estimate how many nucleated cells each sample contained. Sequence reads were collapsed and filtered to measure the absolute abundance of every unique TCRbeta CDR3 rearrangement. For each sample, productive Simpson clonality was calculated as the square root of Simpson's diversity index over productive rearrangements. This is the immuneACCESS table as TCRdb keeps it, with only in-frame sequences that have V and J called. A part of the clones is gone; compared with another copy, unresolved V genes explain less than half, and the rest is unexplained. V and J calls plus clone size are reproduced from that table; the DNA served to infer D and trimming. The sample data list roughly 30,000 clones, and around 85% of these were observed just once. Under 8% of the sample goes to the ten largest clones.

The TCR sequence derives from a man aged 55-75 years with active COVID-19. The chain was built from TRBV10-1 and TRBJ2-1, with 7 bases aligning to TRBD2. Input material: peripheral blood. The nucleotide sequence reads TGCGCCAGCAATGGCGGGAGAGGGAATGAGCAGTTCTTC. It codes for CASNGGRGNEQFF.